This T cell receptor (beta chain) was found in a study of molecular identifiers for immune sequencing clone quantification. TCRdb passed the PCR reads through MiXCR, listing each CDR3 protein once. The table includes some 650,000 distinct CDR3 sequences, less than 20% detected once. Trimming stripped 4 bases from V and 1 base from J, with 25 bases between. Germline CDR1 SEHNR, CDR2 FQNEAQ (reference sequence). This CDR3 is 19 amino acids long. This clonotype was recorded at least ten times. The TCR comes from a human donor in good health. Some libraries in this study had Jurkat cell RNA spiked in. This chain connects TRBV7-9 to TRBJ1-1; tentatively, D is TRBD1 (6 bases). The specimen was naive CD8+ T cells from blood, with Jurkat cell RNA spiked in. Stated subset: FACS-sorted CD8+CD4-CCR7+CD45RA+ naive T cells. The CDR3 loop is CASSSRLWQGMVGNTEAFF. Here the CDR3 DNA reads TGTGCCAGCAGCTCCAGACTCTGGCAGGGGATGGTAGGGAACACTGAAGCTTTCTTT.